This T cell receptor beta chain was profiled in a study of cytomegalovirus exposure and HLA in healthy donors. In the PCR, 60 Vbeta and 13 Jbeta primers were used. Profiled with immunoSEQ multiplex PCR; TCRdb holds only in-frame clones, not every one. The sample yields about 160,000 clones, 82% seen once. CDR3 size: 15 residues. This sequence joins TRBV21-1 and TRBJ1-4; the table calls TRBD1, which could not be checked here. TRBV21-1 is annotated as a pseudogene. This TCR was recovered from a girl aged 10 to 17 in good health and CMV-seropositive. Specimen: PBMCs. The CDR3 sequence: CASSKVGTGDEKLFF. CDR3 nucleotide sequence: TGTGCCAGCAGCAAAGTGGGGACAGGGGACGAAAAACTGTTTTTT.